The 8 T cell receptor beta chains below all came from one sample that was sequenced in a study of blood T cell repertoires in COVID-19. Profiling relied on immunoSEQ multiplex PCR, and the TCRdb table lists in-frame clones only, not all of them. This sample yields 140,000 or so clones, of which roughly 81% are seen a single time; roughly 2.6% belongs to the top ten. Specimen: peripheral blood. These receptors were collected from a human donor with acute or convalescent COVID-19. The donor label of this sample is uncertain.

This clone appeared a few times. V and J are TRBV7-2 and TRBJ1-3; 8 bases line up with TRBD1. The CDR3 is 19 residues long. The V gene end was trimmed by 1 base and the J gene end by 0 bases; junction bases not matched to a gene: 11. Germline assignment: CDR1 SGHTA and CDR2 FQGNSA. CDR3 nucleotide sequence: TGTGCCAGCAGCTTAGATCTCGGCAGGGGGCTTACCTCTGGAAACACCATATATTTT. This encodes CASSLDLGRGLTSGNTIYF.

The table lists this clone with a count of one. J is TRBJ1-5 and V is TRBV6-2 or TRBV6-3; D gene unclear. CDR3 length equals 16 residues. CDR1 MNHEY and CDR2 SVGEGT come from the germline V gene. Trimming took 6 bases from V and 2 from J, leaving 17 bases between them. The CDR3 here is CASSPPPGLGNQPQHF. CDR3 nucleotides: TGTGCCAGCAGCCCCCCCCCGGGTTTGGGCAATCAGCCCCAGCATTTT.

To note about this clone: An end of the junction does not agree with germline; a read error may underlie this. The V and J genes are TRBV28 and TRBJ2-2; 12 bases are a match to TRBD2. This CDR3 has 17 amino acids. From germline, CDR1 is MDHEN and CDR2 SYDVKM. In nucleotides, the CDR3 is TGTGCCAGCAGTCGACCGGGACTAGCGGGTAACATCGGGGAGCTGTTTTTT. This translates into CASSRPGLAGNIGELFF.

The chain recombines TRBV4-1 with TRBJ2-2; 9 bases agree with TRBD1. CDR3 size: 14 residues. Trimming took 4 bases from V and 3 from J; bases not matched to a gene: 0. Per germline, CDR1 MGHRA and CDR2 YSYEKL. The CDR3 is CASSRTGDTGELFF. CDR3 sequence (DNA): TGCGCCAGCAGCCGGACAGGGGACACCGGGGAGCTGTTTTTT.

The chain uses TRBV20-1 and TRBJ2-1; TRBD1 matches at 8 bases. Germline loops: CDR1 DFQATT, CDR2 SNEGSKA (reference sequence). V gave up 7 bases and J gave up 6 bases; unmatched junction bases: 17. The CDR3 extends over 16 amino acids. The CDR3: CSVSRADRGQANEQFF. The CDR3 bases are TGCAGTGTTAGTCGGGCCGACAGGGGCCAGGCCAATGAGCAGTTCTTC.

This rearrangement joins TRBV5-8 to TRBJ1-1; D is unresolved. The germline gives CDR1 SGHTS, CDR2 YDEGEE. The CDR3 length is 14 residues. V gave up 1 base and J gave up 5 bases, with 12 bases separating them. The CDR3 sequence is CASSLLAPPTEAFF. Written as DNA, the CDR3 is TGTGCCAGCAGCTTGTTAGCACCACCAACTGAAGCTTTCTTT. The full variable domain, in which reference TRBV5-8 and TRBJ1-1 provide the parts outside the CDR3, is EAGVTQSPTHLIKTRGQQATLRCSPISGHTSVYWYQQALGLGLQFLLWYDEGEERNRGNFPPRFSGRQFPNYSSELNVNALELEDSALYLCASSLLAPPTEAFFGQGTRLTVV.

In this sample, this clone turned up once. The chain recombines TRBV18 with TRBJ1-5; D gene unclear. Germline V gene lookup returns CDR1 KGHSH and CDR2 LQKENI. The V and J ends lost 2 bases and 1 base respectively, with 9 bases between them. The CDR3 is 15 residues long. DNA of the CDR3: TGTGCCAGCTCACCATCCCGACTAAGCAATCAGCCCCAGCATTTT. This gives the protein CASSPSRLSNQPQHF.

The chain is built from TRBV18 and TRBJ2-5; D may be TRBD1 (5 bases). Trimming cost V 0 bases and J 2 bases, with 7 bases left between them. The germline gives CDR1 KGHSH, CDR2 LQKENI. The CDR3 totals 14 residues. The CDR3 sequence is CASSPPSGQETQYF. CDR3 bases: TGTGCCAGCTCACCACCGTCAGGGCAAGAGACCCAGTACTTC.